These 28 T cell receptor beta chains were sequenced from one sample in a study of cytomegalovirus exposure and HLA in healthy donors. 13 Jbeta primers and 60 Vbeta primers were used for the PCR. The repertoire was sequenced with immunoSEQ multiplex PCR; TCRdb's copy has only in-frame clones and lacks some. This table holds about 170,000 clones, approximately 88% found once. Specimen: PBMCs. The receptors originated from a boy between 2 and 15 years old in good health and CMV-seronegative.

The CDR3 DNA is TGTGCCAGCAGCCAACTCGGACAGAACACCGGGGAGCTGTTTTTT. This translates into CASSQLGQNTGELFF. The V gene is TRBV6-6, the J gene TRBJ2-2; the D gene is possibly TRBD1 (5 bases). V dropped 6 bases and J dropped 1 base, with 12 bases sitting between them. Germline CDR1 and CDR2: MNHNY and SVGAGI (reference sequence). The CDR3 contains 15 residues.

This chain connects TRBV19 to TRBJ1-5; the match to TRBD1 covers 7 bases. With 5 bases clipped from V and 9 bases from J, the junction kept 4 bases outside the gene matches. CDR1 is LNHDA and CDR2 is SQIVND in the germline V gene (reference sequence). The CDR3 has 12 residues. The CDR3 protein is CASSLQGTPQHF. CDR3 bases: TGTGCCAGTAGTCTACAGGGGACGCCCCAGCATTTT. Looking up the rest from reference TRBV19 and TRBJ1-5 gives the full variable domain: DGGITQSPKYLFRKEGQNVTLSCEQNLNHDAMYWYRQDPGQGLRLIYYSQIVNDFQKGDIAEGYSVSREKKESFPLTVTSAQKNPTAFYLCASSLQGTPQHFGDGTRLSIL.

The V gene is TRBV11-3, the J gene TRBJ1-1; no definite D call. Germline CDR1 SGHNT, CDR2 YENEEA. The CDR3 has 13 amino acids. The V and J ends lost 0 bases and 8 bases respectively, with 10 bases between them. The CDR3 nucleotides are TGTGCCAGCAGCTTAGAGTCCGGAGCGGAAGCTTTCTTT. Protein: CASSLESGAEAFF. Based on the CDR3 plus reference TRBV11-3 and TRBJ1-1, the full variable domain is EAGVVQSPRYKIIEKKQPVAFWCNPISGHNTLYWYLQNLGQGPELLIRYENEEAVDDSQLPKDRFSAERLKGVDSTLKIQPAELGDSAVYLCASSLESGAEAFFGQGTRLTVV.

V and J are TRBV5-1 and TRBJ2-7; possible D gene TRBD1, 5 bases. Trimming shortened V by 7 bases and J by 5 bases, and 16 bases separated the two germline ends. Germline CDR1 reads SGHRS; CDR2 reads YFSETQ. The CDR3 has 13 amino acids. The CDR3 loop is CASQGSLGHEQYF. CDR3 DNA sequence: TGCGCCAGCCAGGGAAGTCTCGGCCACGAGCAGTACTTC.

The rearrangement joins TRBV23-1 to TRBJ1-5; D uncertain. TRBV23-1 falls under the ORF class, with uncertain function. The ends were cut back, 8 bases at V and 3 bases at J, with 11 bases in the middle. There are 13 residues in the CDR3. In nucleotides, the CDR3 is TGCGCCAGCCTCCGCGAGGTCAATCAGCCCCAGCATTTT. It codes for CASLREVNQPQHF.

The genes are TRBV7-9 and TRBJ1-1, with 7 bases lining up with TRBD1. From germline, CDR1 is SEHNR and CDR2 FQNEAQ (reference sequence). CDR3 length: 16 residues. The trim removed 4 bases at V and 0 bases at J, leaving 8 bases unmatched. CDR3 nucleotides: TGTGCCAGCAGCTCCCGATACAGGGGAGTGAACACTGAAGCTTTCTTT. Residues: CASSSRYRGVNTEAFF.

The rearrangement links TRBV2 to TRBJ1-5, with 7 bases matching TRBD1. The CDR3 runs to 15 residues. The germline V gene has CDR1 SNHLY and CDR2 FYNNEI. Trimming removed 5 bases from V and 6 bases from J; junction bases left unmatched: 10. The CDR3 sequence is CASSSDRAGGQPQHF. In DNA, the CDR3 is TGTGCCAGCAGTTCCGACAGGGCGGGGGGTCAGCCCCAGCATTTT.

V and J are TRBV5-4 and TRBJ2-1, with D possibly matching TRBD2 (5 bases). The CDR3 has 15 amino acids. In germline, CDR1 is SGHNT, CDR2 YYREEE (reference sequence). The V end was cut by 8 bases, the J end by 6 bases, with 21 bases between. The CDR3 nucleotides read TGTGCCAGTTTCACCGGGAAACCCCCCCCCAATGAGCAGTTCTTC. This encodes CASFTGKPPPNEQFF. Drawing the rest from reference TRBV5-4 and TRBJ2-1, the complete variable domain is ETGVTQSPTHLIKTRGQQVTLRCSSQSGHNTVSWYQQALGQGPQFIFQYYREEENGRGNFPPRFSGLQFPNYSSELNVNALELDDSALYLCASFTGKPPPNEQFFGPGTRLTVL.

The rearrangement uses TRBV27 and TRBJ2-1; D is undetermined. V lost 2 bases to trimming and J lost 6 bases, with 2 bases between them. This CDR3 has 11 amino acids. CDR1 is MNHEY and CDR2 is SMNVEV in the germline V gene (reference sequence). This CDR3 is CASSLRNEQFF. CDR3 coding DNA: TGTGCCAGCAGTTTACGCAATGAGCAGTTCTTC.

The rearrangement links TRBV4-1 to TRBJ1-2; 7 bases fit TRBD1. CDR1 is MGHRA, CDR2 YSYEKL, per germline. The length of the CDR3 is 16 residues. J gave up 8 bases and V 5 bases, and 17 bases lay outside the gene matches. DNA of the CDR3: TGCGCCAGCAGCAACCTTAAAGAGACAGGGCTCAGCGGCTACACCTTC. Protein sequence: CASSNLKETGLSGYTF.

The CDR3 here is CASSQGTENTEAFF. The CDR3 DNA is TGCGCCAGCAGCCAAGGGACAGAGAACACTGAAGCTTTCTTT. V gene TRBV4-3 combines with J gene TRBJ1-1; TRBD1 is a possible D gene (6 bases). The CDR3 is made up of 14 amino acids. Germline lookup yields CDR1 LGHNA and CDR2 YSLEER. V was shortened by 1 base and J by 1 base, with 7 bases between the two germline ends.

Comments on this clone: Other DNA sequences in the same sample also yield this CDR3. The V and J genes are TRBV11-2 and TRBJ1-1; possible D gene TRBD1, 5 bases. Germline V gene lookup returns CDR1 SGHAT and CDR2 FQNNGV. The germline V and J ends were trimmed by 3 bases and 10 bases, with 12 bases remaining between them. This CDR3 contains 12 residues. The CDR3 spells CASSFIGQGAFF. The DNA of the CDR3 is TGTGCCAGCAGCTTCATTGGACAAGGAGCTTTCTTT.

The chain combines TRBV27 with TRBJ2-2; D remains unclear. CDR1 is MNHEY and CDR2 is SMNVEV in the germline V gene (reference sequence). The CDR3 totals 12 residues. Trimming took 5 bases from V and 3 from J, leaving 4 bases between them. The CDR3 loop reads CASSPYTGELFF. The CDR3 bases are TGTGCCAGCAGTCCATACACCGGGGAGCTGTTTTTT.

This sequence joins TRBV15 and TRBJ1-1; no clear D gene. The germline V gene encodes CDR1 LNHNV and CDR2 YYDKDF (reference sequence). The CDR3 contains 12 residues. Between the trimmed V and J ends, which lost 9 bases and 2 bases, there was a span of 10 bases. The CDR3: CATSNFNTEAFF. CDR3 bases: TGTGCCACGTCTAATTTCAACACTGAAGCTTTCTTT. The variable domain in full, completed from reference TRBV15 and TRBJ1-1, reads DAMVIQNPRYQVTQFGKPVTLSCSQTLNHNVMYWYQQKSSQAPKLLFHYYDKDFNNEADTPDNFQSRRPNTSFCFLDIRSPGLGDTAMYLCATSNFNTEAFFGQGTRLTVV.

CDR3 sequence: CASSTWGGSYGYTF. CDR3 nucleotides: TGTGCCAGCAGTACGTGGGGGGGGAGCTATGGCTACACCTTC. The chain is built from TRBV21-1 and TRBJ1-2. TRBV21-1 constitutes a pseudogene. The CDR3 totals 14 residues.

The rearrangement joins TRBV6-5 to TRBJ2-1, with 13 positions matching TRBD2. Germline V CDR1 and CDR2: MNHEY, SVGAGI. CDR3 length: 15 amino acids. V was pared by 0 bases and J by 7 bases, with 0 bases of the junction left unmatched. The CDR3 spells CASSYSGLAGNEQFF. The CDR3 DNA reads as TGTGCCAGCAGTTACTCGGGACTAGCGGGAAATGAGCAGTTCTTC.

The chain recombines TRBV9 with TRBJ2-1; a weak D match, TRBD1 (5 bases). The germline CDR1 and CDR2 sequences are SGDLS and YYNGEE. The CDR3 sequence is 16 residues long. Trimming cost V 3 bases and J 5 bases, with 18 bases left between them. CDR3 sequence: CASSALTGTGHNEQFF. In DNA form, the CDR3 reads TGTGCCAGCAGCGCCCTTACAGGAACAGGACACAATGAGCAGTTCTTC.

The V gene is TRBV19, the J gene TRBJ2-7; 7 bases are a match to TRBD2. There are 14 residues in the CDR3. V shed 1 base, J shed 4 bases, and the junction held 4 bases outside the gene matches. From germline, CDR1 is LNHDA and CDR2 SQIVND (reference sequence). This chain's CDR3 is CASSIGGGSYEQYF. The CDR3 nucleotides read TGTGCCAGTAGTATAGGGGGAGGGAGTTACGAGCAGTACTTC.

V usage is TRBV7-9 and J usage is TRBJ2-1, with a possible D match to TRBD2 (5 bases). Trimming removed 3 bases at V and 7 bases at J, with 13 bases between. The CDR3 extends over 14 amino acids. The germline V gene has CDR1 SEHNR and CDR2 FQNEAQ (reference sequence). The CDR3 DNA follows: TGTGCCAGCAGCTTTGGTGGGAGTGGTAATGAGCAGTTCTTC. Translated, it gives CASSFGGSGNEQFF.

CDR3 in DNA: TGTGCCAGCAGCCAGACTAGCGGGGGGGGCACAGATACGCAGTATTTT. Translated: CASSQTSGGGTDTQYF. The rearrangement joins TRBV4-2 to TRBJ2-3, with 14 bases matching TRBD2. J gave up 1 base and V 3 bases, and 0 bases lay outside the gene matches. The CDR3 runs 16 residues. CDR1 LGHNA and CDR2 YNFKEQ come from the germline V gene.

In its sample, this clone was seen once. This rearrangement joins TRBV27 to TRBJ2-7, with 8 bases matching TRBD1. CDR1 MNHEY and CDR2 SMNVEV come from the germline V gene (reference sequence). V gave up 5 bases and J gave up 5 bases; unmatched junction bases: 11. The length of the CDR3 is 15 residues. CDR3 DNA sequence: TGTGCCAGCAGTCTTATGGGACAGGCGCAAAACGAGCAGTACTTC. As protein: CASSLMGQAQNEQYF.

The chain uses TRBV5-8 and TRBJ2-1, with 12 bases that match TRBD2. This CDR3 has 15 residues. V trimming: 4 bases; J trimming: 7 bases; junction bases outside the gene matches: 6. Per the germline V gene, CDR1 is SGHTS and CDR2 is YDEGEE. The CDR3 DNA sequence: TGTGCCAGCAGCCCACCCGGACTAGCGGGGAATGAGCAGTTCTTC. This codes for CASSPPGLAGNEQFF.

The rearrangement joins TRBV19 to TRBJ2-1; 11 bases are a match to TRBD2. Germline lookup yields CDR1 LNHDA and CDR2 SQIVND (reference sequence). This CDR3 region has 16 residues. The V and J ends lost 2 bases and 6 bases, in that order; junction bases with no gene match: 6. CDR3 protein: CASSISLAGGTNEQFF. CDR3 DNA: TGTGCCAGTAGTATAAGCCTAGCGGGGGGAACCAATGAGCAGTTCTTC.

The table lists this clone with a few counts. V and J are TRBV6-6 and TRBJ1-5, with D perhaps matching TRBD1 (6 bases). Germline V gene sequence: CDR1 MNHNY, CDR2 SVGAGI (reference sequence). The CDR3 runs to 14 residues. V lost 7 bases and J 2 bases, leaving 12 bases between the germline ends. The CDR3 loop reads CASTKGGGNQPQHF. The DNA for the CDR3 is TGTGCCAGCACCAAAGGGGGGGGCAATCAGCCCCAGCATTTT.

CDR3 in amino acids: CASSQAPLTSGANVLTF. For the CDR3, the DNA is TGCGCCAGCAGCCAGGCACCTCTTACCTCTGGGGCCAACGTCCTGACTTTC. This rearrangement joins TRBV4-3 to TRBJ2-6; unclear D gene. Germline loops: CDR1 LGHNA, CDR2 YSLEER. Trimming left V 3 bases short and J 0 bases short, with 12 bases between. The CDR3 is 17 residues long.

This CDR3 is CASSILLAGYETQYF. CDR3 DNA: TGTGCCAGTAGTATCTTACTAGCGGGATATGAGACCCAGTACTTC. V is TRBV19 and J is TRBJ2-5; 10 nucleotides align to TRBD2. The CDR3 runs 15 residues. J was trimmed by 5 bases and V by 3 bases; bases with no gene match: 6. The germline gives CDR1 LNHDA, CDR2 SQIVND (reference sequence).

The J gene is TRBJ1-3, the V gene TRBV14; unclear D gene. This CDR3 is built from 15 residues. Trimming left V 3 bases short and J 0 bases short, with 9 bases between. The V gene's germline CDR1 is SGHDN and CDR2 FVKESK. This CDR3 reads CASSHIGSSGNTIYF. The CDR3 DNA sequence: TGTGCCAGCAGCCATATCGGGAGCTCTGGAAACACCATATATTTT.

The J gene is TRBJ1-2, the V gene TRBV4-3, with D tentatively TRBD1 (5 bases). Trimming removed 0 bases from V and 2 bases from J, with 10 bases in between. The CDR3 has 15 residues. The germline gives CDR1 LGHNA, CDR2 YSLEER. The chain's CDR3 is CASSQEAEGNYGYTF. In DNA form, the CDR3 reads TGCGCCAGCAGCCAAGAGGCGGAGGGGAACTATGGCTACACCTTC.